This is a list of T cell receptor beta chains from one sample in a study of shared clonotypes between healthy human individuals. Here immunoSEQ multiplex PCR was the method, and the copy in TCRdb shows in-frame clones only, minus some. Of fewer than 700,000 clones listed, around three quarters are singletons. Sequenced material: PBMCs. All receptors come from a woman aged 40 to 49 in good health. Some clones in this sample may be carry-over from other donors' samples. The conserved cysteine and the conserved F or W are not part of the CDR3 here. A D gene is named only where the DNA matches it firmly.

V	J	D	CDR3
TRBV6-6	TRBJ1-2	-	ASSSLEGYGYT
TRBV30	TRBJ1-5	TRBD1	AWSMAGTGDQPQH
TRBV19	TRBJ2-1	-	ASSIGSLNEQF
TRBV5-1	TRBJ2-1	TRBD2	ASSLGEGSYNEQF
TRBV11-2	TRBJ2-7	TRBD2	ASSLELAGDYEQY
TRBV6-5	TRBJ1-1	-	ASSYSHEPNTEAF
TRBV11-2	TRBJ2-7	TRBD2	ASSPGLGGGVQY
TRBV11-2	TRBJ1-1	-	ASSWYRAPNTEAF
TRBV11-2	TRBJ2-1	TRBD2	ASSLGLGTYNEQF
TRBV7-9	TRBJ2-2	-	ASSLASNLISGELF
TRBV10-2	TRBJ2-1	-	ASCEGPNEQF
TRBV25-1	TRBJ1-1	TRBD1	ASSTGGIWSEAF
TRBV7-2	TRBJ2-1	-	ASSLTLRLF
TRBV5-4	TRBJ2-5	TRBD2	ASSFRAGVETQY
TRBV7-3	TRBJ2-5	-	ASSFQATETQY
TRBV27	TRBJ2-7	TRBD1	ASSKTGISYEQY
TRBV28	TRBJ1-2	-	ASSSSTGTAYGYT
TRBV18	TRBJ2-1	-	ASSPSEGQSYNEQF
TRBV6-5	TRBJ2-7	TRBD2	ASSYSGSGSYKQY
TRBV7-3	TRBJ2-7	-	ASSFTGGYEQY
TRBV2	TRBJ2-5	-	ASSVRVAETQY
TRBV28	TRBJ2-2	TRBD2	ASSSTGLATGELF
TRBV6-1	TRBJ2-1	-	ASRWLANAYNEQF
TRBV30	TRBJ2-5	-	AWSIRETQY
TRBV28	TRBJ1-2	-	ASSFSRNYGYT
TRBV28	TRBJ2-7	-	ASEGDPSYEQY
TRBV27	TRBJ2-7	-	ASSFPGAGEQY
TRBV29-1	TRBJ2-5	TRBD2	SASTSGLVETQY
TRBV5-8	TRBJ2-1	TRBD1	ASSIRTGRYNEQF
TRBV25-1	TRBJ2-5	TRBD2	ASGGGGKETQY
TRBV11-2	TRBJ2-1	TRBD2	ASSPQREGANEQF
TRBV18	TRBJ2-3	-	ASSPGYRNPSTDTQY
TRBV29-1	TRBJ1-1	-	SVSLSGVNTEAF
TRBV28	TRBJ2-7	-	ASSSIQQY
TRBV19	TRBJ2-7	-	ASSISRDIAYEQY
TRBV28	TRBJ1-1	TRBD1	ASSLWGQTHFEAF
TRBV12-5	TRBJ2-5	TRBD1	ASGMTGARETQY
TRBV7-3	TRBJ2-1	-	ASSSGLLGNEQF
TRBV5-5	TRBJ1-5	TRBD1	ASSLWGQGNQPQH
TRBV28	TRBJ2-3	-	ASSLLGPDTQY
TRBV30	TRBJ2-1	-	AWSRGYNEQF
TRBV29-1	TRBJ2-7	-	SVEGSFYEQY
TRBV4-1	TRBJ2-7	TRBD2	ASSQGVAGTYEQY